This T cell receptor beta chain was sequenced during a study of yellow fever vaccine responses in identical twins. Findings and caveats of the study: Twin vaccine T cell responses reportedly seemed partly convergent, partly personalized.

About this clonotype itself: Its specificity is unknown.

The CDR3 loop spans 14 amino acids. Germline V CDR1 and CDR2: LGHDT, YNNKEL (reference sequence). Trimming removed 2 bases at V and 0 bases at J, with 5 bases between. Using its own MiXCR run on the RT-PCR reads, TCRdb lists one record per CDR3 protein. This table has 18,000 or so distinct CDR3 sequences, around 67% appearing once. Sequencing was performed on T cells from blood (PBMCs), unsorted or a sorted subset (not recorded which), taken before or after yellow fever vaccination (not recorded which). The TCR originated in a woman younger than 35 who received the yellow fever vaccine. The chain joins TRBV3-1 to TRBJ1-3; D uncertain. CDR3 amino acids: CASSQSHSGNTIYF. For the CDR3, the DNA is TGTGCCAGCAGCCAATCACACTCTGGAAACACCATATATTTT.